The T cell receptor (beta chain) described here comes from a study of patients and donors after allogeneic stem cell transplantation. TCRdb redid the calling of the RT-PCR reads with MiXCR, one entry per CDR3 protein. In the table there are 900,000 to 1,000,000 distinct CDR3 sequences, approximately 19% of which are singletons. The CDR3 length is 17 residues. Germline V gene lookup returns CDR1 LNHDA and CDR2 SQIVND (reference sequence). V lost 5 bases, J lost 6 bases, and 11 bases stayed unmatched. The TCR comes from a human donor who was either an allogeneic HSCT recipient or a stem cell or donor lymphocyte infusion donor (not recorded which). It is not recorded whose cells these are; they may come from a transplant donor. Input material: blood, either unsorted or a sorted T cell fraction (not recorded which). This chain links TRBV19 with TRBJ2-1; the match to TRBD2 covers 12 bases. The CDR3 reads CASSSASGGALSNEQFF. The CDR3 coding sequence is TGTGCCAGTAGTTCTGCTAGCGGGGGGGCCCTATCCAATGAGCAGTTCTTC.